These T cell receptor beta chains were read from a single sample in a study of shared clonotypes between healthy human individuals. Only in-frame clones appear in the TCRdb table, and some are missing; sequencing was by immunoSEQ multiplex PCR. The sample consists of about 2.4 million clones, about 92% of them appearing once. The specimen was naive CD4+ T cells sorted from blood. The receptors originated from a man aged 18 to 29 in good health. Each CDR3 is given with its conserved first and last residue. A D gene is named only where the DNA matches it firmly. Some rows mark clone size as missing; the rest say once, few, many or name a class of expanded clone.

abundance: -; d_gene: -; v_gene: TRBV11-3; j_gene: TRBJ2-5; CDR3aa: CASSLGAGYQETQYF; CDR3nt: TGTGCCAGCAGCTTAGGGGCGGGTTACCAAGAGACCCAGTACTTC
abundance: -; d_gene: TRBD2; v_gene: TRBV10-2; j_gene: TRBJ2-1; CDR3aa: CASSEGRTSGRALRDEQFF; CDR3nt: TGCGCCAGCAGTGAAGGTCGGACTAGCGGGAGGGCCTTGCGCGATGAGCAGTTCTTC
abundance: -; d_gene: TRBD2; v_gene: TRBV6-6; j_gene: TRBJ2-7; CDR3aa: CASSKNQLAGTWEQYF; CDR3nt: TGTGCCAGCAGTAAAAACCAATTAGCGGGAACTTGGGAGCAGTACTTC
abundance: -; d_gene: -; v_gene: TRBV23-1; j_gene: TRBJ2-7; CDR3aa: CASSQSPVCPYEQYF; CDR3nt: TGCGCCAGCAGTCAATCGCCCGTCTGTCCCTACGAGCAGTACTTC
abundance: -; d_gene: -; v_gene: TRBV6-5; j_gene: TRBJ2-7; CDR3aa: CASSPRGGLTYEQYF; CDR3nt: TGTGCCAGCAGTCCCAGGGGGGGGCTTACCTACGAGCAGTACTTC
abundance: -; d_gene: -; v_gene: TRBV2; j_gene: TRBJ1-1; CDR3aa: CASRPQGRNTEAFF; CDR3nt: TGTGCCAGCAGACCCCAGGGGCGGAACACTGAAGCTTTCTTT
abundance: -; d_gene: -; v_gene: TRBV7-2; j_gene: TRBJ1-2; CDR3aa: CASSTDSLNYGYTF; CDR3nt: TGTGCCAGCAGCACTGACAGCTTGAACTATGGCTACACCTTC
abundance: -; d_gene: -; v_gene: TRBV9; j_gene: TRBJ2-1; CDR3aa: CASSVGSSNSYNEQFF; CDR3nt: TGTGCCAGCAGCGTAGGTAGCTCTAACTCCTACAATGAGCAGTTCTTC
abundance: once; d_gene: -; v_gene: TRBV28; j_gene: TRBJ2-1; CDR3aa: CASSLPSRSYNEQFF; CDR3nt: TGTGCCAGCAGTTTACCCTCCAGGAGCTACAATGAGCAGTTCTTC
abundance: -; d_gene: TRBD2; v_gene: TRBV7-2; j_gene: TRBJ2-7; CDR3aa: CASSLWGGSGYEQYF; CDR3nt: TGTGCCAGCAGCTTATGGGGCGGGAGCGGCTACGAGCAGTACTTC
abundance: few; d_gene: -; v_gene: TRBV6-5; j_gene: TRBJ2-7; CDR3aa: CASSPGPYEQYF; CDR3nt: TGTGCCAGCAGCCCGGGACCCTACGAGCAGTACTTC
abundance: -; d_gene: TRBD2; v_gene: TRBV6-1; j_gene: TRBJ2-7; CDR3aa: CASSGLGLANEQYF; CDR3nt: TGTGCCAGCAGTGGGTTAGGACTAGCGAACGAGCAGTACTTC
abundance: -; d_gene: -; v_gene: TRBV5-8; j_gene: TRBJ2-6; CDR3aa: CASSLWANVLTF; CDR3nt: TGTGCCAGCAGCTTATGGGCCAACGTCCTGACTTTC
abundance: -; d_gene: -; v_gene: TRBV6-7; j_gene: TRBJ2-2; CDR3aa: CASSYSRSGAGELFF; CDR3nt: TGTGCCAGCAGTTACTCGAGGTCGGGGGCCGGGGAGCTGTTTTTT
abundance: -; d_gene: -; v_gene: TRBV5-6; j_gene: TRBJ1-1; CDR3aa: CASSLDHSGDTEAFF; CDR3nt: TGTGCCAGCAGCTTGGATCACTCAGGGGACACTGAAGCTTTCTTT
abundance: -; d_gene: -; v_gene: TRBV5-1; j_gene: TRBJ1-1; CDR3aa: CASSLRDPSGIMNTEAFF; CDR3nt: TGCGCCAGCAGCTTGAGGGACCCCTCAGGCATAATGAACACTGAAGCTTTCTTT
abundance: -; d_gene: -; v_gene: TRBV7-2; j_gene: TRBJ2-1; CDR3aa: CASSSNFYNEQFF; CDR3nt: TGTGCCAGCAGCTCCAATTTTTACAATGAGCAGTTCTTC
abundance: -; d_gene: TRBD1; v_gene: TRBV6-5; j_gene: TRBJ1-1; CDR3aa: CASSIGGAGDTEAFF; CDR3nt: TGTGCCAGCAGCATAGGGGGCGCGGGGGACACTGAAGCTTTCTTT
abundance: -; d_gene: TRBD2; v_gene: TRBV19; j_gene: TRBJ2-3; CDR3aa: CASKDEGGPMADTQYF; CDR3nt: TGTGCCAGTAAGGACGAGGGAGGGCCTATGGCAGATACGCAGTATTTT
abundance: -; d_gene: TRBD1; v_gene: TRBV18; j_gene: TRBJ2-3; CDR3aa: CASSRQGADTQYF; CDR3nt: TGTGCCAGCTCACGACAGGGCGCAGATACGCAGTATTTT
abundance: -; d_gene: TRBD1; v_gene: TRBV7-9; j_gene: TRBJ2-7; CDR3aa: CASSLAQTTGRHEQYF; CDR3nt: TGTGCCAGCAGCTTAGCCCAAACGACAGGGCGGCACGAGCAGTACTTC
abundance: -; d_gene: -; v_gene: TRBV19; j_gene: TRBJ1-1; CDR3aa: CASRGQLGTEAFF; CDR3nt: TGTGCCAGTAGAGGGCAGTTGGGCACTGAAGCTTTCTTT
abundance: -; d_gene: -; v_gene: TRBV5-3; j_gene: TRBJ2-7; CDR3aa: CARSFPPRRPQTHYEQYF; CDR3nt: TGTGCCAGAAGCTTTCCTCCAAGGAGGCCTCAAACGCACTACGAGCAGTACTTC
abundance: -; d_gene: TRBD2; v_gene: TRBV30; j_gene: TRBJ2-7; CDR3aa: CAWSSGRAGREQYF; CDR3nt: TGTGCCTGGAGTAGCGGGAGGGCCGGGAGAGAGCAGTACTTC
abundance: -; d_gene: TRBD2; v_gene: TRBV2; j_gene: TRBJ2-5; CDR3aa: CASRRASGGEEQETQYF; CDR3nt: TGTGCCAGCAGGAGGGCTAGCGGGGGAGAAGAACAAGAGACCCAGTACTTC
abundance: -; d_gene: TRBD2; v_gene: TRBV18; j_gene: TRBJ2-1; CDR3aa: CASSQGLAGGSYNEQFF; CDR3nt: TGTGCCAGCTCACAAGGACTAGCGGGGGGTTCCTACAATGAGCAGTTCTTC
abundance: -; d_gene: TRBD1; v_gene: TRBV4-1; j_gene: TRBJ2-5; CDR3aa: CASSRQGAIGETQYF; CDR3nt: TGCGCCAGCAGCCGACAGGGGGCGATAGGAGAGACCCAGTACTTC
abundance: -; d_gene: -; v_gene: TRBV19; j_gene: TRBJ1-3; CDR3aa: CASTFGDRWDTIYF; CDR3nt: TGTGCCAGTACGTTCGGGGATCGGTGGGACACCATATATTTT
abundance: once; d_gene: TRBD1; v_gene: TRBV19; j_gene: TRBJ1-1; CDR3aa: CASNDRVTEAFF; CDR3nt: TGTGCCAGTAACGACAGGGTGACTGAAGCTTTCTTT
abundance: -; d_gene: -; v_gene: TRBV19; j_gene: TRBJ2-5; CDR3aa: CASSTTNSGKETQYF; CDR3nt: TGTGCCAGTAGTACCACAAATAGTGGGAAAGAGACCCAGTACTTC
abundance: once; d_gene: -; v_gene: TRBV5-4; j_gene: TRBJ1-1; CDR3aa: CASSLGGAALNTEAFF; CDR3nt: TGTGCCAGCAGCTTGGGGGGGGCGGCTTTAAACACTGAAGCTTTCTTT
abundance: -; d_gene: TRBD2; v_gene: TRBV2; j_gene: TRBJ2-5; CDR3aa: CARKTSGQETQYF; CDR3nt: TGTGCCAGGAAGACTAGCGGGCAGGAGACCCAGTACTTC
abundance: -; d_gene: -; v_gene: TRBV18; j_gene: TRBJ2-7; CDR3aa: CASSEGTAAYEQYF; CDR3nt: TGTGCCAGCTCCGAAGGAACTGCCGCCTACGAGCAGTACTTC
abundance: -; d_gene: -; v_gene: TRBV15; j_gene: TRBJ2-7; CDR3aa: CATSRDGGDEDEQYF; CDR3nt: TGTGCCACCAGCAGAGATGGAGGGGACGAAGACGAGCAGTACTTC
abundance: -; d_gene: -; v_gene: TRBV2; j_gene: TRBJ2-7; CDR3aa: CASSEVPGGRQYF; CDR3nt: TGTGCCAGCAGTGAAGTCCCCGGGGGTAGGCAGTACTTC
abundance: few; d_gene: TRBD1; v_gene: TRBV25-1; j_gene: TRBJ1-1; CDR3aa: CASSAPGTANTEAFF; CDR3nt: TGTGCCAGCAGTGCCCCCGGGACAGCGAACACTGAAGCTTTCTTT
abundance: -; d_gene: -; v_gene: TRBV6-5; j_gene: TRBJ2-1; CDR3aa: CASLKQVGQNEQFF; CDR3nt: TGTGCCAGCCTCAAACAGGTTGGTCAAAATGAGCAGTTCTTC
abundance: -; d_gene: -; v_gene: TRBV6-5; j_gene: TRBJ1-2; CDR3aa: CASSWDSRSYTF; CDR3nt: TGTGCCAGCAGTTGGGACTCCAGAAGCTACACCTTC
abundance: -; d_gene: -; v_gene: TRBV27; j_gene: TRBJ2-2; CDR3aa: CASSDTEPNTGELFF; CDR3nt: TGTGCCAGCAGCGATACAGAACCGAACACCGGGGAGCTGTTTTTT
abundance: -; d_gene: -; v_gene: TRBV27; j_gene: TRBJ2-6; CDR3aa: CASRSPVAGANVLTF; CDR3nt: TGTGCCAGCAGGTCCCCCGTAGCTGGGGCCAACGTCCTGACTTTC